The clone carrying this T cell receptor beta chain was seen only once. The data are from a study of T-cell reconstitution after alpha-beta-depleted transplantation in children. This sample's TCRbeta library carried unique molecular identifier barcodes. From the PCR reads, TCRdb called clonotypes with MiXCR, one entry per CDR3 protein. The table lists some 550,000 distinct CDR3 sequences, 15% to 20% of them singletons. This CDR3 region has 16 residues. Germline V gene sequence: CDR1 SGHRS, CDR2 YFSETQ. V was trimmed by 0 bases and J by 1 base, leaving 12 bases between them. The clonotype originates from a human donor who donated a stem cell graft to a child with acute lymphoblastic leukemia. The source material was PBMCs from the stem cell graft donor, sampled from the stem cell graft. The V call is TRBV5-1, the J call TRBJ2-3; D perhaps matches TRBD1 (6 bases). This CDR3 is CASSLDTGLRTDTQYF. The CDR3 coding sequence is TGCGCCAGCAGCTTGGATACAGGGCTTCGCACAGATACGCAGTATTTT.